The 20 T cell receptor beta chains reported below all come from one sample, sequenced in a study of blood T cells in healthy people across ages. A J-beta primer mix and a sample-barcoded 5' primer were used in a second PCR of about 6 to 12 cycles. TCRdb re-called the 5' RACE reads with MiXCR, one entry per CDR3 protein. The sample includes 850,000 or so distinct CDR3 sequences, under 35% of them seen just once. The specimen sequenced was blood. The receptor source for this set is a woman aged 80 or over in good health.

With respect to this clonotype: This may be a read error, as it is one base from a much larger clone. This rearrangement joins TRBV3-1 to TRBJ1-2; D gene uncertain. The CDR3 loop spans 14 amino acids. The V gene's germline CDR1 is LGHDT and CDR2 YNNKEL (reference sequence). CDR3 sequence: CANSQGLGNYGYTF. Here the CDR3 DNA reads TGTGCCAACAGCCAAGGGTTGGGAAACTATGGCTACACCTTC.

This clonotype was seen many times. V and J are TRBV6-2 or TRBV6-3 and TRBJ2-5; 8 bases agree with TRBD1. Germline trimming cut 6 bases from V and 6 bases from J; bases unmatched to any gene: 9. The length of the CDR3 is 14 residues. Germline V CDR1 and CDR2: MNHEY, SVGEGT. The CDR3 coding sequence is TGTGCCAGCAGCTCCCAGGGGGCCGTGAAGACCCAGTACTTC. It codes for CASSSQGAVKTQYF.

The CDR3 reads CASSLGTGGNQETQYF. The CDR3 nucleotides are TGTGCCAGCAGTTTAGGGACAGGGGGCAATCAGGAGACCCAGTACTTC. V and J are TRBV28 and TRBJ2-5, with 12 bases identical to TRBD1. This CDR3 spans 16 amino acids. V lost 2 bases to trimming and J lost 5 bases; unmatched junction nucleotides: 6. The germline V gene encodes CDR1 MDHEN and CDR2 SYDVKM. Complete variable domain (other parts from reference TRBV28 and TRBJ2-5): DVKVTQSSRYLVKRTGEKVFLECVQDMDHENMFWYRQDPGLGLRLIYFSYDVKMKEKGDIPEGYSVSREKKERFSLILESASTNQTSMYLCASSLGTGGNQETQYFGPGTRLLVL.

The V gene is TRBV15, the J gene TRBJ2-1; D unresolved. Germline CDR1 reads LNHNV; CDR2 reads YYDKDF (reference sequence). The CDR3 extends over 14 amino acids. V was clipped by 3 bases and J by 5 bases, with 11 bases between them. The CDR3 region is CATSSKHQNNEQFF. The DNA for the CDR3 is TGTGCCACCAGCAGCAAGCACCAAAACAATGAGCAGTTCTTC.

This clonotype was recorded many times. The V and J genes are TRBV5-1 and TRBJ2-3, with D possibly being TRBD1 or TRBD2 (5 bases each). Looked up from germline, CDR1 is SGHRS and CDR2 is YFSETQ. This CDR3 is 16 amino acids long. V lost 1 base to trimming and J lost 2 bases, with 14 bases between them. The CDR3 nucleotides read TGCGCCAGCAGCTTGTTAACGGGACGGTTCACAGATACGCAGTATTTT. Residues: CASSLLTGRFTDTQYF.

The rearrangement uses TRBV7-2 and TRBJ2-7; 8 bases align to TRBD2. CDR1 is SGHTA and CDR2 is FQGNSA in the germline V gene. V was clipped by 2 bases and J by 6 bases; unmatched bases: 15. The CDR3 loop spans 17 amino acids. The CDR3 loop reads CASSLIRQGTRGGEQYF. In nucleotides, the CDR3 is TGTGCCAGCAGCTTAATTCGCCAGGGGACTAGGGGTGGCGAGCAGTACTTC.

This clonotype was detected a few times. The V call is TRBV5-1, the J call TRBJ2-5; D is unclear. This CDR3 has 14 amino acids. The germline V gene has CDR1 SGHRS and CDR2 YFSETQ. V was shortened by 3 bases and J by 5 bases, with 14 bases between the two germline ends. The DNA for the CDR3 is TGCGCCAGCAGCTGGGTTGAGGTGGGGGAGACCCAGTACTTC. This codes for CASSWVEVGETQYF.

Notes on this clonotype: A much bigger clone sits one base away, suggesting this may be a read error. The gene calls are TRBV11-2 and TRBJ2-5; weak D call: TRBD2 (6 bases). Deletions cut 1 base from V and 4 bases from J, with 13 bases between. The length of the CDR3 is 15 residues. The germline V gene encodes CDR1 SGHAT and CDR2 FQNNGV. The CDR3 here is CASSLGGTGRETQYF. In DNA form, the CDR3 reads TGTGCCAGCAGCTTAGGGGGGACTGGCCGAGAGACCCAGTACTTC. The full variable domain, completed using reference TRBV11-2 and TRBJ2-5, is EAGVAQSPRYKIIEKRQSVAFWCNPISGHATLYWYQQILGQGPKLLIQFQNNGVVDDSQLPKDRFSAERLKGVDSTLKIQPAKLEDSAVYLCASSLGGTGRETQYFGPGTRLLVL.

With respect to this clonotype: Given a much more abundant clone one base away, this may be a read error. The J gene is TRBJ2-5, the V gene TRBV20-1; TRBD2 agrees at 10 bases. The germline CDR1 and CDR2 sequences are DFQATT and SNEGSKA (reference sequence). With 1 base clipped from V and 2 bases from J, the junction kept 4 bases outside the gene matches. The CDR3 runs 15 residues. In DNA form, the CDR3 reads TGCAGTGCTAGAGGTCGAGCGGGGGGGCAAGAGACCCAGTACTTC. This encodes CSARGRAGGQETQYF.

This clonotype was seen more than once but under ten times. The genes are TRBV19 and TRBJ1-2; TRBD1 matches at 7 bases. Per germline, CDR1 LNHDA and CDR2 SQIVND (reference sequence). J lost 4 bases, V lost 5 bases, and 10 bases had no gene match. This CDR3 spans 15 amino acids. The CDR3 reads CASSQYQGGPYGYTF. CDR3 sequence (DNA): TGTGCCAGTAGTCAGTACCAGGGGGGACCCTATGGCTACACCTTC. The whole variable domain, filled in from reference TRBV19 and TRBJ1-2, reads DGGITQSPKYLFRKEGQNVTLSCEQNLNHDAMYWYRQDPGQGLRLIYYSQIVNDFQKGDIAEGYSVSREKKESFPLTVTSAQKNPTAFYLCASSQYQGGPYGYTFGSGTRLTVV.

The chain combines TRBV2 with TRBJ1-1; TRBD1 is a possible D gene (5 bases). Germline CDR1 is SNHLY and CDR2 is FYNNEI. The V gene lost 8 bases and the J gene lost 6 bases, with 19 bases spanning the gap. The CDR3 is 14 residues long. The CDR3 DNA is TGTGCCAGCGGGGGGGTCGCAGGATACGCTGAAGCTTTCTTT. Translation gives CASGGVAGYAEAFF.

This clonotype has ten or more counts. The J gene is TRBJ2-7, the V gene TRBV5-1, with D uncertain. Trimming removed 2 bases at V and 0 bases at J, with 9 bases between. Germline V gives CDR1 SGHRS, CDR2 YFSETQ. This CDR3 comprises 14 residues. The CDR3 protein is CASSFASGSYEQYF. CDR3 nucleotide sequence: TGCGCCAGCAGCTTTGCGTCCGGCTCCTACGAGCAGTACTTC.

At least ten counts were recorded for this clonotype. CDR3 nucleotide sequence: TGTGCCAGCAGCTTGAGCGGGGTACTTAACTATGGCTACACCTTC. It is translated as CASSLSGVLNYGYTF. The J gene is TRBJ1-2, the V gene TRBV7-2, with unresolved D. Germline CDR1 reads SGHTA; CDR2 reads FQGNSA. CDR3 length equals 15 residues. V gave up 3 bases and J gave up 1 base, with 12 bases separating them.

This clonotype was counted between two and nine times. This could be a read error, since a much larger clone is one nucleotide away. V is TRBV5-1 and J is TRBJ2-4; 7 nucleotides agree with TRBD1. Near its end, the DNA agrees better with TRBJ2-7, so the J call may be wrong. This CDR3 has 14 amino acids. Germline CDR1 and CDR2: SGHRS and YFSETQ. CDR3 region: CAGSTGQKAHEQYF. As DNA, the CDR3 is TGCGCCGGCAGCACGGGACAGAAAGCCCACGAGCAGTACTTC.

This clonotype was recorded many times. The rearrangement links TRBV29-1 to TRBJ2-3; weak D call: TRBD1 (6 bases). The V gene's germline CDR1 is SQVTM and CDR2 ANQGSEA. This CDR3 contains 14 residues. V was shortened by 0 bases and J by 4 bases, with 11 bases between the two germline ends. This chain's CDR3 is CSVEEGARPDTQYF. CDR3 nucleotide sequence: TGCAGCGTTGAAGAGGGGGCGAGGCCAGATACGCAGTATTTT.

The sample holds many counts of this clonotype. The rearrangement uses TRBV21-1 and TRBJ1-2; the table calls TRBD1, which could not be checked here. TRBV21-1 is noted as a pseudogene. This CDR3 region has 14 residues. The DNA for the CDR3 is TGTGCCAGCAAAATTCAGGGTCAGATGTATGGCTACACCTTC. This gives the protein CASKIQGQMYGYTF.

This rearrangement joins TRBV7-2 to TRBJ2-6, with unresolved D. Germline V gene sequence: CDR1 SGHTA, CDR2 FQGNSA. This CDR3 comprises 17 residues. V was shortened by 1 base and J by 0 bases, with 10 bases between the two germline ends. CDR3 loop: CASSLDILSSGANVLTF. CDR3 in DNA: TGTGCCAGCAGCTTAGACATCTTGAGCTCTGGGGCCAACGTCCTGACTTTC.

The sample holds many counts of this clonotype. The rearrangement uses TRBV15 and TRBJ1-5, with 7 bases that match TRBD1. This CDR3 contains 15 residues. Germline V gives CDR1 LNHNV, CDR2 YYDKDF (reference sequence). V was pared by 2 bases and J by 7 bases, with 8 bases of the junction left unmatched. The CDR3 is CATSRSNRGGQPQHF. The CDR3 DNA follows: TGTGCCACCAGCAGATCCAACAGGGGAGGGCAGCCCCAGCATTTT.

This clonotype came up once. The chain uses TRBV5-5 and TRBJ2-7; TRBD1 is a possible D gene (6 bases). The CDR3 contains 16 residues. V lost 3 bases and J 1 base, leaving 17 bases between the germline ends. Germline V gene lookup returns CDR1 SGHKS and CDR2 YYEKEE (reference sequence). CDR3 sequence reads: CASSSEAGVLSYEQYF. DNA of the CDR3: TGTGCCAGCAGCTCGGAGGCAGGGGTATTATCCTACGAGCAGTACTTC.

In its sample, this clonotype was seen many times. The chain combines TRBV2 with TRBJ2-7; D might be TRBD1 or TRBD2, each matching 5 bases. Germline CDR1 is SNHLY and CDR2 is FYNNEI. V was shortened by 2 bases and J by 0 bases, with 14 bases between the two germline ends. The CDR3 is 16 residues long. The CDR3 DNA sequence: TGTGCCAGCAGTGAAACATCAGGGACGAGCTCCTACGAGCAGTACTTC. Translated: CASSETSGTSSYEQYF.